This T cell receptor beta chain was identified in a study of long-term antiretroviral therapy in people with HIV. The immunoSEQ assay was v3.0, run at survey level. Only in-frame clones appear in the TCRdb table, and some are missing; sequencing was by immunoSEQ multiplex PCR. The sample shows roughly 12,000 clones, about four fifths of them seen only once. Germline loops: CDR1 KGHSH, CDR2 LQKENI. The CDR3 is 12 residues long. V lost 2 bases and J 4 bases, leaving 4 bases between the germline ends. Sample: unsorted PBMCs, taken 1.2 years after starting antiretroviral therapy. The chain carries TRBV18 and TRBJ2-3; no clear D. This sequence originates from a man in his forties or fifties with HIV. CDR3 coding DNA: TGTGCCAGCTCACCAAAGGCAGATACGCAGTATTTT. This gives the protein CASSPKADTQYF.